The T cell receptor (beta chain) under discussion was sequenced for a study of blood T cell repertoires in COVID-19. For the study at large: PBMCs, B-cell-depleted T cells, or T cells were the source of the cDNA or gDNA that made up the material.

Authors' methods: Reference gene primers were amplified, and this amplification served to estimate nucleated cell counts. Sequenced by immunoSEQ multiplex PCR; TCRdb stores in-frame clones only, minus some. Clonal size and the V and J genes are those of that table, whereas D and trimming came from the DNA. The sample holds some 120,000 clones; roughly 79% are singletons and the top ten take around 7.5%. CDR1 and CDR2 (germline): SQVTM, ANQGSEA. The CDR3 loop spans 13 amino acids. V shed 7 bases and J shed 7 bases, with 19 bases lying between them. The V gene is TRBV29-1, the J gene TRBJ1-2, with TRBD1 as a possible D gene (6 bases). What was sequenced was peripheral blood. This clonotype was obtained from a man aged 65-85 years with active or convalescent COVID-19. The CDR3 bases are TGCAGCGCAGAGGGGGACAAAGTCAGTGGCTACACCTTC. Its protein is CSAEGDKVSGYTF.